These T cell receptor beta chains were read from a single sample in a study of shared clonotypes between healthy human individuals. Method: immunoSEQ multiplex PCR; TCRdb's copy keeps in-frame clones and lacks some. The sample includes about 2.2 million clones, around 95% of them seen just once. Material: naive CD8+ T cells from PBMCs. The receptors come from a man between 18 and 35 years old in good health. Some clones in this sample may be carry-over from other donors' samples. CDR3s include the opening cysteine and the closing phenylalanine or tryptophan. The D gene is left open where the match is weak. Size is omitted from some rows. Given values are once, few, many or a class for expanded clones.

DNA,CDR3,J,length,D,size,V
TGTGCCAGCAGCTCCGGGACAGGGGGGCGAGGGAATGAGCAGTTCTTC,CASSSGTGGRGNEQFF,TRBJ2-1,16,TRBD1,-,TRBV7-9
TGTGCCAGCAGCCCCCCCCGCGATGAGCAGTTCTTC,CASSPPRDEQFF,TRBJ2-1,12,-,-,TRBV9
TGTGCCAGCATCCCCTTTATCTCCACGAACACTGAAGCTTTCTTT,CASIPFISTNTEAFF,TRBJ1-1,15,-,-,TRBV7-2
TGTGCCAGCAGCCCTACTAGCGGGAACTACGAGCAGTACTTC,CASSPTSGNYEQYF,TRBJ2-7,14,TRBD2,-,TRBV5-8
TGTGCCAGCAGCTTAGTTATTAAAGGGGTTGGAGGCTACACCTTC,CASSLVIKGVGGYTF,TRBJ1-2,15,-,-,TRBV7-7
TGTGCCAGCAGCCCATTACTTAGCGGGAGAGGTTCTGAGCAGTTCTTC,CASSPLLSGRGSEQFF,TRBJ2-1,16,TRBD2,-,TRBV5-6
TGTGCCAGCAGTGACCCGGGGTACCAAGAGACCCAGTACTTC,CASSDPGYQETQYF,TRBJ2-5,14,-,-,TRBV2
TGTGCCAGCAGCTTGGAAATGTGGGGTATGAACACTGAAGCTTTCTTT,CASSLEMWGMNTEAFF,TRBJ1-1,16,-,few,TRBV5-6
TGTGCCAGCAGTGTAACAGATTACGCGTCCTACGAGCAGTACTTC,CASSVTDYASYEQYF,TRBJ2-7,15,-,-,TRBV9
TGTGCCAGCAGCTTAGGTCGGACAGGCAAAGCTTTCTTT,CASSLGRTGKAFF,TRBJ1-1,13,TRBD1,-,TRBV7-9
TGTGCCAGCAGCTTACTTCGACAGGGGGCATTGAGAAACACTGAAGCTTTCTTT,CASSLLRQGALRNTEAFF,TRBJ1-1,18,TRBD1,-,TRBV7-3
TGTGCCAGCAGTGAAGGGTTTATGAACACTGAAGCTTTCTTT,CASSEGFMNTEAFF,TRBJ1-1,14,-,few,TRBV6-1
TGTGCCAGCAGTTTTCGTCAGGGCTACGAGCAGTACTTC,CASSFRQGYEQYF,TRBJ2-7,13,-,-,TRBV27
TGTGCCAGCAGATCCCCCACACTAGCTTACGAGCAGTACTTC,CASRSPTLAYEQYF,TRBJ2-7,14,-,-,TRBV6-1
TGTGCCAGCAGCTTAACGGCGGGAGGGCTCTACGAGCAGTACTTC,CASSLTAGGLYEQYF,TRBJ2-7,15,TRBD2,-,TRBV7-3
TGTGCCAGCAGTTTAATTAATCAGCCCCAGCATTTT,CASSLINQPQHF,TRBJ1-5,12,-,-,TRBV28
TGTGCCAGCAGCCCCCTCCGGCGAGGAGGCTACACCTTC,CASSPLRRGGYTF,TRBJ1-2,13,-,-,TRBV5-8
TGTGCCAGCAGCTCCGGGGTAGGGCCCTACGAGCAGTACTTC,CASSSGVGPYEQYF,TRBJ2-7,14,-,-,TRBV7-6
TGTGCCAGCAGTTTGGCCGAAGGAGGCTACGAGCAGTACTTC,CASSLAEGGYEQYF,TRBJ2-7,14,-,-,TRBV27
TGTGCCAGTAAGGTTGGGGATAACTATGGCTACACCTTC,CASKVGDNYGYTF,TRBJ1-2,13,-,-,TRBV19
TGCGCCAGCAGAGCCGGGACTAGTTCCACCGGGGAGCTGTTTTTT,CASRAGTSSTGELFF,TRBJ2-2,15,TRBD2,-,TRBV10-2
TGTGCCAGCAGCGGATACGGACAGGGTGGCGAGACCCAGTACTTC,CASSGYGQGGETQYF,TRBJ2-5,15,TRBD1,-,TRBV11-2
TGTGCCAGCAGTTCGGTCGGCGGGAGGGACAATGAGCAGTTCTTC,CASSSVGGRDNEQFF,TRBJ2-1,15,TRBD2,-,TRBV27
TGTGCCAGCAGCCCGGGACCTACACGTAATCAGCCCCAGCATTTT,CASSPGPTRNQPQHF,TRBJ1-5,15,-,-,TRBV5-8
TGTGCCAGCAGCTTAATGGACCTCCAAAGGGAGACCCAGTACTTC,CASSLMDLQRETQYF,TRBJ2-5,15,-,-,TRBV7-8
TGTGCCAGCAGTTACTCGGGGGCGGGCACTGAAGCTTTCTTT,CASSYSGAGTEAFF,TRBJ1-1,14,-,-,TRBV6-5
TGCAGCGTTGGTATTCTAGCGGGAGAGGAGACCCAGTACTTC,CSVGILAGEETQYF,TRBJ2-5,14,TRBD2,-,TRBV29-1
TGTGCCAGCAGTCTACAGGGGGGCTCCTACGAGCAGTACTTC,CASSLQGGSYEQYF,TRBJ2-7,14,TRBD1,-,TRBV28
TGTGCCAGCAGCCCCGGGAGAGCTAATGAGCAGTTCTTC,CASSPGRANEQFF,TRBJ2-1,13,-,-,TRBV7-9
TGCAGCGTTGGGGAGGACTATGGCTACACCTTC,CSVGEDYGYTF,TRBJ1-2,11,-,-,TRBV29-1
TGTGCCAGCAGTGACTCTCGGACAGAGAATCCCTACGAGCAGTACTTC,CASSDSRTENPYEQYF,TRBJ2-7,16,-,once,TRBV2
TGTGCCAGCAGTTTATCCCTCGGGACAGGGGGCGCTGGCTACACCTTC,CASSLSLGTGGAGYTF,TRBJ1-2,16,TRBD1,-,TRBV28
TGTGCCAGCAGCGAGGGGGAGGGACACCTCTACGAGCAGTACTTC,CASSEGEGHLYEQYF,TRBJ2-7,15,-,-,TRBV9
TGTGCCAGTAGTCATCGGACCGGTGTTTGGGATACGCAGTATTTT,CASSHRTGVWDTQYF,TRBJ2-3,15,-,-,TRBV19
TGTGCCAGTAGTGCGGGGGGCGGCAATCAGCCCCAGCATTTT,CASSAGGGNQPQHF,TRBJ1-5,14,-,-,TRBV19
TGTGCCAGCAGCTTAGGGACTTACAATCAGCCCCAGCATTTT,CASSLGTYNQPQHF,TRBJ1-5,14,-,few,TRBV7-9
TGTGCCAGCAGCTTAGGGGACAGGACTGAAGCTTTCTTT,CASSLGDRTEAFF,TRBJ1-1,13,TRBD1,few,TRBV7-9
TGCAGCGTTGACTGGCCGAACACTGAAGCTTTCTTT,CSVDWPNTEAFF,TRBJ1-1,12,-,few,TRBV29-1
TGTGCCAGCAGTGACGGTCGAATAACCACTGAAGCTTTCTTT,CASSDGRITTEAFF,TRBJ1-1,14,-,-,TRBV6-1
TGTGCCAGCAGCGCTAACCCGGGACTCACTTCAAATGAGCAGTTCTTC,CASSANPGLTSNEQFF,TRBJ2-1,16,-,-,TRBV13
TGTGCCAGCAGCTCGCATGGGACTAGCGCCACAGATACGCAGTATTTT,CASSSHGTSATDTQYF,TRBJ2-3,16,TRBD2,-,TRBV11-3